Listed below are T cell receptor beta chains from one sample, sequenced in a study of blood T cell repertoires in COVID-19. Only in-frame clones appear in the TCRdb table, and some are missing; sequencing was by immunoSEQ multiplex PCR. The data contain 90,000 to 120,000 clones, approximately 92% of them singletons. Sequenced input: peripheral blood. The receptors derive from a man between 65 and 85 years old with acute or convalescent COVID-19. Each CDR3 is given with its conserved first and last residue. A D gene is named only where the DNA matches it firmly. Expanded clones get a size class; other rows say once, few or many, or leave the size out.

v_call	d_call	cdr3_length	clone_size	j_call	cdr3_nt	cdr3_aa
TRBV7-9	NA	13	NA	TRBJ1-3	TGTGCCAGCAGCCTCGGACAGCGGAACACCATATATTTT	CASSLGQRNTIYF
TRBV7-6	TRBD2	16	once	TRBJ2-1	TGTGCCAGCAGCAAAGGACTAGCGGGAGGGCCCCGGGAGCAGTTCTTC	CASSKGLAGGPREQFF
TRBV7-2	TRBD2	17	NA	TRBJ2-7	TGTGCCAGCAGCTTAGTGGGGGTACTAGCGGGACCCTACGAGCAGTACTTC	CASSLVGVLAGPYEQYF
TRBV5-6	NA	14	NA	TRBJ2-5	TGTGCCAGCACCCCGTCGGGATGGGTTGAGACCCAGTACTTC	CASTPSGWVETQYF
TRBV6-2/TRBV6-3	TRBD2	14	NA	TRBJ2-7	TGTGCCAGCAGTTACGAGACTAGCACCTACGAGCAGTACTTC	CASSYETSTYEQYF
TRBV4-1	TRBD2	13	NA	TRBJ2-5	TGCGCCAGCAGCCCTGGGGGGGAAGAGACCCAGTACTTC	CASSPGGEETQYF
TRBV24-1	TRBD1	14	NA	TRBJ1-2	TGTGCCACCAGTGATACAGGGGGCGCCTATGGCTACACCTTC	CATSDTGGAYGYTF
TRBV3-1/TRBV3-2	TRBD1	14	NA	TRBJ1-3	TGTGCCAGCAGTCCGACAGGGATCGGAAACACCATATATTTT	CASSPTGIGNTIYF
TRBV5-1	NA	15	NA	TRBJ1-2	TGCGCCAGCAGCCCCCTGAGCACCACTTTCTATGGCTACACCTTC	CASSPLSTTFYGYTF
TRBV20-1	NA	15	NA	TRBJ1-2	TGCAGTGCTAGTAGGGGCGACGGAATATTCTATGGCTACACCTTC	CSASRGDGIFYGYTF
TRBV2	NA	17	NA	TRBJ2-1	TGTGCCAGCAGTGAAGCGTTACCAGTACGACTAGTCCTCGTACAGTTCTTC	CASSEALPVRLVLVQFF
TRBV6-2/TRBV6-3	TRBD2	15	NA	TRBJ2-7	TGTGCCAGCAGTTTGGTCCAGCGGGAGGGACGTGAGCAGTACTTC	CASSLVQREGREQYF
TRBV5-1	NA	16	NA	TRBJ2-4	TGCGCCAGCAGCTTGGAAGGAGGTCTCTCCAAAAACATTCAGTACTTC	CASSLEGGLSKNIQYF
TRBV12-3/TRBV12-4	NA	13	once	TRBJ2-2	TGTGCCAGCAGTTCCTGGCAGGGCGGGGAGCTGTTTTTT	CASSSWQGGELFF
TRBV11-2	NA	13	once	TRBJ2-1	TGTGCCAGCAGCAACCGACTAGTTCTTGAGCAGTTCTTC	CASSNRLVLEQFF
TRBV5-1	TRBD2	14	once	TRBJ2-1	TGCGCCACTCAATTAGCGGGGGGGTACAATGAGCAGTTCTTC	CATQLAGGYNEQFF